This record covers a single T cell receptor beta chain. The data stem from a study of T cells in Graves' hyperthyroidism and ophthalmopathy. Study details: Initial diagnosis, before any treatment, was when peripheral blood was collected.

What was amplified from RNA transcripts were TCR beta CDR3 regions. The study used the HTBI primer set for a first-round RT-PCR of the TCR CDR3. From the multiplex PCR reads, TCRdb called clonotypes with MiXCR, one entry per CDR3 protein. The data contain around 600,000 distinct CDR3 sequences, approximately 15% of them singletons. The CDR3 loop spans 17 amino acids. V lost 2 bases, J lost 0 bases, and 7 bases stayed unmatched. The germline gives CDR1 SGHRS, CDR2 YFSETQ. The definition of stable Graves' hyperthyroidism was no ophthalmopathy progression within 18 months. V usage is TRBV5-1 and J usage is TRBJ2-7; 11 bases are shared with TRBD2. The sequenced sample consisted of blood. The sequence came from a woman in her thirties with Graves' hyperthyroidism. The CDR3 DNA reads TGCGCCAGCAGCTTAACGACTAGCGGGGATTACTCCTACGAGCAGTACTTC. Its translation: CASSLTTSGDYSYEQYF.